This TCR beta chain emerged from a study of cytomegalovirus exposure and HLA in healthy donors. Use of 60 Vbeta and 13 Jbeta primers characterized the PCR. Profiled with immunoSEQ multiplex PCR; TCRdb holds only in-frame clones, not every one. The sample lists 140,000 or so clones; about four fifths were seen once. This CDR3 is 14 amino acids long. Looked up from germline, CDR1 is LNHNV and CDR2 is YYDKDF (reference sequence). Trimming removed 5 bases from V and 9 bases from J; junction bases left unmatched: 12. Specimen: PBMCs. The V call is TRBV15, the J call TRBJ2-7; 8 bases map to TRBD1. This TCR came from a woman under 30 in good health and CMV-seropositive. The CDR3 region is CATSPGDRSKGQYF. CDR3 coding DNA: TGTGCCACCAGCCCAGGGGACAGGTCGAAGGGGCAGTACTTC.